This is a list of T cell receptor beta chains from one sample in a study of blood T cell repertoires in COVID-19. Clones were sequenced by immunoSEQ multiplex PCR, and TCRdb holds only the in-frame ones, with some missing. The table has about 400,000 clones, 87% seen once. Sequenced material: PBMCs or T cells enriched from blood (not recorded which). Every receptor here comes from a woman between 18 and 29 years old with acute COVID-19. CDR3s include the opening cysteine and the closing phenylalanine or tryptophan. A D gene is named only where the DNA matches it firmly. A row's size may be missing; if present it is once, few, many or a size class.

clone_size | j_call | v_call | d_call | cdr3_aa | cdr3_nt
- | TRBJ1-1 | TRBV11-1 | - | CASTQNTEAFF | TGTGCCAGCACCCAGAACACTGAAGCTTTCTTT
- | TRBJ1-5 | TRBV27 | - | CASSPQGRVINQPQHF | TGTGCCAGCAGTCCCCAAGGCAGGGTGATTAATCAGCCCCAGCATTTT
- | TRBJ2-1 | TRBV19 | - | CASSAGSYNEQFF | TGTGCCAGTAGTGCAGGCTCTTACAATGAGCAGTTCTTC
- | TRBJ1-2 | TRBV3-1/TRBV3-2 | - | CASSQDWGTYYGYTF | TGTGCCAGCAGCCAAGATTGGGGGACATACTATGGCTACACCTTC
- | TRBJ2-5 | TRBV6-6 | - | CASSPGLTSPETQYF | TGTGCCAGCAGCCCCGGCTTAACTAGCCCAGAGACCCAGTACTTC
- | TRBJ2-3 | TRBV5-1 | - | CASASRPGISTDTQYF | TGCGCCAGCGCCTCCCGACCGGGAATTAGCACAGATACGCAGTATTTT
- | TRBJ2-7 | TRBV27 | - | CASSLGRRPYEQYF | TGTGCCAGCAGTTTAGGGCGGAGGCCCTACGAGCAGTACTTC
few | TRBJ1-5 | TRBV19 | - | CASSIAPREPQHF | TGTGCCAGTAGTATAGCCCCTAGAGAGCCCCAGCATTTT
- | TRBJ2-5 | TRBV3-1/TRBV3-2 | TRBD2 | CASSQVMVLAVKETQYF | TGTGCCAGCAGCCAAGTAATGGTTCTAGCGGTTAAAGAGACCCAGTACTTC
- | TRBJ2-3 | TRBV5-1 | - | CASSLVLGQTGSTQYF | TGCGCCAGCAGCTTAGTACTGGGACAGACCGGGAGTACGCAGTATTTT
- | TRBJ2-5 | TRBV7-2 | TRBD1 | CASSYRQGWETQYF | TGTGCCAGCAGCTACCGACAGGGTTGGGAGACCCAGTACTTC
- | TRBJ2-6 | TRBV3-1/TRBV3-2 | - | CASSQVRTGANVLTF | TGTGCCAGCAGCCAAGTCAGGACTGGGGCCAACGTCCTGACTTTC
- | TRBJ2-1 | TRBV27 | - | CASSGGFNEQFF | TGTGCCAGCAGCGGAGGTTTCAATGAGCAGTTCTTC
- | TRBJ1-2 | TRBV14 | - | CASSPRRAGPTNYGYTF | TGTGCCAGCAGCCCGAGAAGGGCAGGGCCAACTAACTATGGCTACACCTTC
few | TRBJ2-3 | TRBV7-8 | - | CASSTRDTQYF | TGTGCCAGCAGCACGAGGGATACGCAGTATTTT
- | TRBJ1-6 | TRBV30 | - | CAWSGTGSPVSPLHF | TGTGCCTGGAGTGGCACCGGGTCCCCCGTTTCACCCCTCCACTTT
- | TRBJ1-1 | TRBV21-1 | - | CASSKGQVKANTEAFF | TGTGCCAGCAGCAAAGGACAGGTTAAAGCGAACACTGAAGCTTTCTTT
- | TRBJ1-3 | TRBV5-1 | - | CASREVVGGSSGNTIYF | TGCGCCAGCAGAGAAGTTGTCGGGGGAAGCTCTGGAAACACCATATATTTT
- | TRBJ2-1 | TRBV3-1/TRBV3-2 | TRBD2 | CASSQGISGGFSNEQFF | TGTGCCAGCAGCCAAGGTATTAGCGGGGGGTTTTCCAATGAGCAGTTCTTC
- | TRBJ1-5 | TRBV7-2 | - | CASNTVEGINQPQHF | TGTGCCAGCAACACCGTGGAGGGGATAAATCAGCCCCAGCATTTT
- | TRBJ1-1 | TRBV4-1 | - | CASSQLLRGDTEAFF | TGCGCCAGCAGCCAACTCCTCAGGGGTGACACTGAAGCTTTCTTT
- | TRBJ2-5 | TRBV20-1 | TRBD2 | CSASFLGLAVLQETQYF | TGCAGTGCTAGTTTTCTGGGACTAGCGGTACTACAAGAGACCCAGTACTTC
- | TRBJ1-2 | TRBV9 | - | CASSLATANYGYTF | TGTGCCAGCAGCCTAGCAACAGCTAACTATGGCTACACCTTC
- | TRBJ1-3 | TRBV9 | TRBD1 | CASSAGTGSGNTIYF | TGTGCCAGCAGCGCTGGGACAGGCTCTGGAAACACCATATATTTT
once | TRBJ2-7 | TRBV2 | TRBD1 | CASRATGDYEQYF | TGTGCCAGCAGGGCGACAGGGGATTACGAGCAGTACTTC
once | TRBJ2-1 | TRBV4-3 | - | CASSEDTSSYNEQFF | TGCGCCAGCAGCGAGGACACGAGCTCCTACAATGAGCAGTTCTTC
once | TRBJ1-2 | TRBV25-1 | - | CASSDNRDGYTF | TGTGCCAGCAGTGACAACAGGGATGGCTACACCTTC
- | TRBJ2-1 | TRBV4-1 | - | CASSRPAGLQNEQFF | TGCGCCAGCAGCCGCCCGGCGGGACTGCAGAATGAGCAGTTCTTC
- | TRBJ2-2 | TRBV5-4 | TRBD1 | CASSGQGSWELFF | TGTGCCAGCAGCGGACAGGGTTCTTGGGAGCTGTTTTTT
- | TRBJ1-3 | TRBV28 | - | CASSLLVSTGVLGNTIYF | TGTGCCAGCAGTTTGTTGGTATCGACCGGGGTACTTGGAAACACCATATATTTT
- | TRBJ1-2 | TRBV6-6 | TRBD1 | CASSTARDRGLGGYTF | TGTGCCAGCAGCACCGCCCGGGACAGGGGGCTTGGTGGCTACACCTTC